The T cell receptor beta chain described here comes from a study of blood T cell repertoires in COVID-19. V was cut by 3 bases and J by 1 base, with 12 bases left in between. CDR3 length: 15 residues. Looked up from germline, CDR1 is LNHDA and CDR2 is SQIVND (reference sequence). The protocol was immunoSEQ multiplex PCR, while the TCRdb copy is restricted to in-frame clones and leaves out a portion. This sample carries approximately 75,000 clones, about 93% of them seen once, and the ten largest clones take 6.9%. This TCR derives from a human donor in a cohort sampled during active COVID-19. Input material: peripheral blood. The rearrangement links TRBV19 to TRBJ2-5; perhaps TRBD2 as D (5 bases). CDR3 nucleotides: TGTGCCAGTAGTATGGAGGACGGAGTCCAAGAGACCCAGTACTTC. Translated: CASSMEDGVQETQYF.